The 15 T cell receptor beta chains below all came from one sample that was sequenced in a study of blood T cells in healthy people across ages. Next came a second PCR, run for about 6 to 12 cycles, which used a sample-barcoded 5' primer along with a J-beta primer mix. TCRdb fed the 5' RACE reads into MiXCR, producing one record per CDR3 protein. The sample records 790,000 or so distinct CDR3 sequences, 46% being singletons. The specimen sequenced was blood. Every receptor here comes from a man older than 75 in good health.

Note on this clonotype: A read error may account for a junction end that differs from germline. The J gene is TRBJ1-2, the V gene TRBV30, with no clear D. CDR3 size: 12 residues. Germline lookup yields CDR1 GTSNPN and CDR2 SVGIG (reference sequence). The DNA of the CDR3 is TGTGCCGGGAGTCCAGACATAGCAGGATACACCTTC. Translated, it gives CAGSPDIAGYTF.

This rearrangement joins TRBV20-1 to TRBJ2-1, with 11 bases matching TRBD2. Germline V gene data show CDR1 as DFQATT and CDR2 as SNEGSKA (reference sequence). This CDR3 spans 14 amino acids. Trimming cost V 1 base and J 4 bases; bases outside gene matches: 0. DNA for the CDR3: TGCAGTGCTAGAGTAGCGGGGGGGTACAATGAGCAGTTCTTC. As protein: CSARVAGGYNEQFF.

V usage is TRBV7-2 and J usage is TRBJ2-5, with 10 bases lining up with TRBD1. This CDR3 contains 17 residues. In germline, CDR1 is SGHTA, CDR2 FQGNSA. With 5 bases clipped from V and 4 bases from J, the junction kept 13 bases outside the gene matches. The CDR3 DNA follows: TGTGCCAGCAGCAAAGACAGGGGGCTGTTATTGGGAGAGACCCAGTACTTC. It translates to CASSKDRGLLLGETQYF.

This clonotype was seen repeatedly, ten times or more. The CDR3 region is CSMLGPRDTQYF. The CDR3 DNA reads TGCAGTATGTTAGGCCCCCGGGATACGCAGTATTTT. The V gene is TRBV29-1, the J gene TRBJ2-3; no reliable D call. CDR1 is SQVTM, CDR2 ANQGSEA, per germline. The CDR3 runs to 12 residues.

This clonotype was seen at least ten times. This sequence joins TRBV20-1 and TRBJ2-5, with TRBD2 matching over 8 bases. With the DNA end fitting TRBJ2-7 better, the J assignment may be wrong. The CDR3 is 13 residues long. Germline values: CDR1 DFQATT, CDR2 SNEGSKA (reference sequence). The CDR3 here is CSARDWRGVEQYF. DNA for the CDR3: TGCAGTGCTAGAGACTGGCGGGGGGTCGAGCAGTACTTC.

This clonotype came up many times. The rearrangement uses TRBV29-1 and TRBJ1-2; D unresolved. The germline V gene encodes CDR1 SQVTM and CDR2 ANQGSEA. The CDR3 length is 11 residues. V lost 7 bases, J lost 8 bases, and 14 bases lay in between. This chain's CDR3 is CSAPSGLGYTF. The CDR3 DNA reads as TGCAGCGCCCCATCCGGGCTCGGCTACACCTTC.

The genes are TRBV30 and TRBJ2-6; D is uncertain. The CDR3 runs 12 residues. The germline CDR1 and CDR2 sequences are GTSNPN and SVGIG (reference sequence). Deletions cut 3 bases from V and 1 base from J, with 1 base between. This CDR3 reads CAWRSGANVLTF. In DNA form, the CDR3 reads TGTGCCTGGAGATCTGGGGCCAACGTCCTGACTTTC. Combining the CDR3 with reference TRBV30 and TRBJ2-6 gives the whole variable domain SQTIHQWPATLVQPVGSPLSLECTVEGTSNPNLYWYRQAAGRGLQLLFYSVGIGQISSEVPQNLSASRPQDRQFILSSKKLLLSDSGFYLCAWRSGANVLTFGAGSRLTVL.

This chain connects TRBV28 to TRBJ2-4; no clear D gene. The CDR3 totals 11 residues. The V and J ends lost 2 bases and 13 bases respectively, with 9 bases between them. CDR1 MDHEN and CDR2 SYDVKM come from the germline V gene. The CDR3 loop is CASSLDGTQYF. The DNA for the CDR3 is TGTGCCAGCAGTTTAGACGGTACACAGTACTTC.

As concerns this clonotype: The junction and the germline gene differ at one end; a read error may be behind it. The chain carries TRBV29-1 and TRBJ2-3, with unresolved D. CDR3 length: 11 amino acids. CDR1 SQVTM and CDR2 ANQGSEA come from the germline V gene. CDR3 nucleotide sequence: TGCAGCGTTGAAGGGGTAGATACGCGGTATTTT. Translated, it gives CSVEGVDTRYF.

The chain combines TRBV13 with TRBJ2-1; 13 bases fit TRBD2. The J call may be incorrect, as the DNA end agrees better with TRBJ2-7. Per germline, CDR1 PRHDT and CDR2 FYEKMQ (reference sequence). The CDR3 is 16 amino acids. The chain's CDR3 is CASSTWTSGSYNEQYF. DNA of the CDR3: TGTGCCAGCAGCACATGGACTAGCGGGAGTTACAATGAGCAGTACTTC.

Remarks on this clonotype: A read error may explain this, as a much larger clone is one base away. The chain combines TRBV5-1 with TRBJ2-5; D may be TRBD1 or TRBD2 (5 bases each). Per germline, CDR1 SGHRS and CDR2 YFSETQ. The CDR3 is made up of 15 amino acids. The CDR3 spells CVSSVSVGDQETQYF. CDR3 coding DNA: TGCGTCAGCAGCGTCAGCGTGGGGGACCAAGAGACCCAGTACTTC.

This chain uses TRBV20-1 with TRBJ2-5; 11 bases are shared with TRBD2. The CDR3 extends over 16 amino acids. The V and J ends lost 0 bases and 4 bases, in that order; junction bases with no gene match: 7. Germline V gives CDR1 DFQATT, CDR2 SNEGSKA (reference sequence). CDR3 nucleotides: TGCAGTGCTAGAGAGACTATTAGCGGGAGGGGAGAGACCCAGTACTTC. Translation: CSARETISGRGETQYF.

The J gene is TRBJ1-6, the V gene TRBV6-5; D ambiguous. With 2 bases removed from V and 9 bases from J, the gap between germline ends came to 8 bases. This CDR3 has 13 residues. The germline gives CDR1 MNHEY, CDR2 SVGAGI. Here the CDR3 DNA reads TGTGCCAGCAGTTACCATGCCTCTTCACCCCTCCACTTT. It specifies CASSYHASSPLHF.

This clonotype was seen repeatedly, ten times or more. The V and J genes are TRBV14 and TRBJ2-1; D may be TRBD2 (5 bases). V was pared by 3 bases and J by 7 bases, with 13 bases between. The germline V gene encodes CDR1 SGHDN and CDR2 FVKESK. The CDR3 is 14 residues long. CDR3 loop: CASSHPSPGNEQFF. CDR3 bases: TGTGCCAGCAGCCACCCGAGCCCGGGAAATGAGCAGTTCTTC.

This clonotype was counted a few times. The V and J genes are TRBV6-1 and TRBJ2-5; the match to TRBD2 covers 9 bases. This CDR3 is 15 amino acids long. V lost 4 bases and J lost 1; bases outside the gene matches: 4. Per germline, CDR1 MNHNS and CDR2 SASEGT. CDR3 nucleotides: TGTGCCAGCAGTGCTATACTAGCGGGCCAAGAGACCCAGTACTTC. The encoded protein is CASSAILAGQETQYF.